This T cell receptor (beta chain) came from a study of blood T cell repertoires in COVID-19. Study information: The samples span acute and convalescent COVID-19 from the United States, Italy and Spain. Nucleic acid was either cDNA or gDNA, and it came from T cells, B-cell-depleted T cells, or PBMCs.

In the original analysis: Nucleated cell number was recorded as an estimate derived from reference gene primer amplification. Repertoires were generated with immunoSEQ multiplex PCR, while TCRdb's copy carries only in-frame clones and drops some. Clone size and V and J calls were adopted from that table, with D and trimming inferred from the DNA. The data show roughly 100,000 clones, with about 90% seen just once and approximately 6.2% held by the top ten. The receptor's source is a human donor in a cohort sampled during active COVID-19. Sequenced sample: peripheral blood.

CDR3 region: CASSLQGRTGELFF. The CDR3, as DNA: TGTGCCAGCAGTCTACAGGGACGGACCGGGGAGCTGTTTTTT. The gene calls are TRBV25-1 and TRBJ2-2; TRBD1 might be the D (6 bases). Per germline, CDR1 MGHDK and CDR2 SYGVNS. The V end was cut by 5 bases, the J end by 5 bases, with 12 bases between. The CDR3 consists of 14 residues.